What follows are 24 T cell receptor beta chains derived from one specimen sequenced in a study of cytomegalovirus exposure and HLA in healthy donors. It was with 60 Vbeta and 13 Jbeta primers that the PCR ran. The method was immunoSEQ multiplex PCR; TCRdb's version includes in-frame clones alone and lacks a portion of them. The repertoire holds 99,000 or so clones, with around 15% as singletons. The sequenced sample consisted of PBMCs. These receptors all stem from a female donor in good health and CMV-seronegative.

This clone was seen a few times. The V and J genes are TRBV4-1 and TRBJ2-7, with 9 nucleotides matching TRBD2. After removal of 2 bases from V and 2 bases from J, the junction contained 1 base not matched to a gene. Germline V gene sequence: CDR1 MGHRA, CDR2 YSYEKL. The CDR3 covers 14 residues. The CDR3 protein is CASSQLAGPYEQYF. CDR3 DNA: TGCGCCAGCAGCCAACTAGCGGGGCCCTACGAGCAGTACTTC.

J is TRBJ2-5 and V is TRBV9; 8 bases map to TRBD2. V lost 0 bases and J lost 7; bases outside the gene matches: 2. CDR1 SGDLS and CDR2 YYNGEE come from the germline V gene. There are 13 residues in the CDR3. The DNA of the CDR3 is TGTGCCAGCAGCGTAGGGCGGGAGGCGACCCAGTACTTC. Translated, it gives CASSVGREATQYF.

The chain is built from TRBV5-1 and TRBJ2-5; maybe TRBD2 (5 bases). V lost 2 bases and J 4 bases, leaving 9 bases between the germline ends. Germline loops: CDR1 SGHRS, CDR2 YFSETQ. This CDR3 contains 13 residues. CDR3 protein: CASSFGSGETQYF. In DNA, the CDR3 is TGCGCCAGCAGCTTTGGGAGCGGAGAGACCCAGTACTTC.

This chain connects TRBV28 to TRBJ2-6, with D possibly TRBD1 on 6 matching bases. Trimming left V 6 bases short and J 0 bases short, with 18 bases between. Germline CDR1 reads MDHEN; CDR2 reads SYDVKM. The CDR3 has 18 residues. The CDR3 nucleotides read TGTGCCAGCAGACCGACAGGATTTGACCCCTCTGGGGCCAACGTCCTGACTTTC. Its translation: CASRPTGFDPSGANVLTF. Based on the CDR3 plus reference TRBV28 and TRBJ2-6, the full variable domain is DVKVTQSSRYLVKRTGEKVFLECVQDMDHENMFWYRQDPGLGLRLIYFSYDVKMKEKGDIPEGYSVSREKKERFSLILESASTNQTSMYLCASRPTGFDPSGANVLTFGAGSRLTVL.

In this sample, this clone turned up a few times. This chain connects TRBV18 to TRBJ2-7; D gene unclear. V was trimmed by 2 bases and J by 5 bases, leaving 10 bases between them. From germline, CDR1 is KGHSH and CDR2 LQKENI. The CDR3 is 13 amino acids. The DNA of the CDR3 is TGTGCCAGCTCACCAGAGGTGCGCCACGAGCAGTACTTC. The encoded protein is CASSPEVRHEQYF.

The J gene is TRBJ1-2, the V gene TRBV25-1, with 7 nucleotides matching TRBD1. The V and J ends lost 5 bases and 1 base, in that order; junction bases with no gene match: 7. This CDR3 is 15 amino acids long. The V gene's germline CDR1 is MGHDK and CDR2 SYGVNS. DNA for the CDR3: TGTGCCAGCAGTCCTGACAGGGTAATTAACTATGGCTACACCTTC. This gives the protein CASSPDRVINYGYTF.

On this clone itself: The junction differs from germline at one of its ends, possibly a read error. V usage is TRBV7-7 and J usage is TRBJ2-1; 7 nucleotides align to TRBD2. Germline assignment: CDR1 SSHAT and CDR2 FNYEAQ (reference sequence). This CDR3 is built from 15 residues. CDR3 sequence reads: CASSPAGPVNNEQFF. In nucleotides, the CDR3 is TGTGCTAGCAGCCCAGCGGGGCCTGTCAACAATGAGCAGTTCTTC. The whole variable domain, remainder taken from reference TRBV7-7 and TRBJ2-1, is GAGVSQSPRYKVTKRGQDVTLRCDPISSHATLYWYQQALGQGPEFLTYFNYEAQPDKSGLPSDRFSAERPEGSISTLTIQRTEQRDSAMYRCASSPAGPVNNEQFFGPGTRLTVL.

This clone was detected only a few times. The rearrangement joins TRBV20-1 to TRBJ2-4; a possible D gene is TRBD2 (5 bases). The germline V gene has CDR1 DFQATT and CDR2 SNEGSKA (reference sequence). The CDR3 is made up of 11 amino acids. Between the trimmed V and J ends, which lost 3 bases and 8 bases, there was a span of 8 bases. The CDR3 loop reads CSASFGDIQYF. The CDR3 DNA follows: TGCAGTGCTAGTTTCGGGGACATTCAGTACTTC.

This clone was seen a handful of times. The chain is built from TRBV29-1 and TRBJ1-1; D uncertain. From germline, CDR1 is SQVTM and CDR2 ANQGSEA. With 4 bases removed from V and 0 bases from J, the gap between germline ends came to 9 bases. The CDR3 contains 13 residues. Here the CDR3 reads CSVVRSLNTEAFF. The CDR3, as DNA: TGCAGCGTTGTGCGGAGTTTGAACACTGAAGCTTTCTTT.

The sample holds a few counts of this clone. The chain combines TRBV6-5 with TRBJ2-1; possible D gene TRBD1, 6 bases. With 1 base removed from V and 3 bases from J, the gap between germline ends came to 7 bases. CDR1 MNHEY and CDR2 SVGAGI come from the germline V gene. This CDR3 comprises 14 residues. The CDR3 DNA sequence: TGTGCCAGCAGTTACTTGGGACACTACAATGAGCAGTTCTTC. Protein: CASSYLGHYNEQFF.

This clone was counted only a few times. V usage is TRBV5-1 and J usage is TRBJ2-1; D perhaps matches TRBD2 (5 bases). Germline V gene lookup returns CDR1 SGHRS and CDR2 YFSETQ. V lost 0 bases to trimming and J lost 0 bases, with 10 bases between them. This CDR3 region has 16 residues. CDR3 sequence: CASSLAIGISYNEQFF. In nucleotides, the CDR3 is TGCGCCAGCAGCTTGGCCATCGGGATCTCCTACAATGAGCAGTTCTTC. The full variable domain, completed using reference TRBV5-1 and TRBJ2-1, is KAGVTQTPRYLIKTRGQQVTLSCSPISGHRSVSWYQQTPGQGLQFLFEYFSETQRNKGNFPGRFSGRQFSNSRSEMNVSTLELGDSALYLCASSLAIGISYNEQFFGPGTRLTVL.

This rearrangement joins TRBV5-6 to TRBJ2-7; 10 bases are a match to TRBD1. The CDR3 loop spans 14 amino acids. V gave up 4 bases and J gave up 3 bases; unmatched junction bases: 4. Germline V gene sequence: CDR1 SGHDT, CDR2 YYEEEE. The CDR3 region is CASSPRTGGYEQYF. The CDR3 nucleotides are TGTGCCAGCAGCCCGAGGACAGGGGGCTACGAGCAGTACTTC.

This clone was seen a handful of times. The chain joins TRBV27 to TRBJ2-5; the D gene is possibly TRBD2 (5 bases). The CDR3 runs to 15 residues. V was clipped by 0 bases and J by 5 bases, with 13 bases between them. Looked up from germline, CDR1 is MNHEY and CDR2 is SMNVEV (reference sequence). CDR3 nucleotides: TGTGCCAGCAGTTTATCACGGCAGCCGGGGGAGACCCAGTACTTC. As protein: CASSLSRQPGETQYF.

The rearrangement links TRBV4-1 to TRBJ2-6, with 7 nucleotides matching TRBD2. The length of the CDR3 is 18 residues. Germline-derived CDR1 and CDR2 are MGHRA and YSYEKL. The junction had 10 bases not matched to a gene; V was cut back by 4 bases and J by 1 base. The CDR3 sequence is CASSRGLGVSSGANVLTF. DNA for the CDR3: TGCGCCAGCAGCCGCGGACTAGGGGTCTCTTCTGGGGCCAACGTCCTGACTTTC.

This clone was counted at least ten times. This sample also contains other DNA sequences that code for the same CDR3. J is TRBJ1-4 and V is TRBV4-3, with D maybe TRBD1 (5 bases). Germline CDR1 is LGHNA and CDR2 is YSLEER. The V end was cut by 0 bases, the J end by 7 bases, with 6 bases between. The CDR3 is made up of 13 amino acids. Here the CDR3 DNA reads TGCGCCAGCAGCCAAGATAGGGGTGAAAAACTGTTTTTT. Protein product: CASSQDRGEKLFF.

The chain uses TRBV9 and TRBJ2-5; D is possibly TRBD2 (6 bases). This CDR3 is 15 amino acids long. V was shortened by 0 bases and J by 2 bases, with 11 bases between the two germline ends. Germline lookup yields CDR1 SGDLS and CDR2 YYNGEE. CDR3 residues: CASSVAGTLQETQYF. The CDR3 DNA is TGTGCCAGCAGCGTAGCAGGGACTTTACAAGAGACCCAGTACTTC. Variable domain in full (rest from reference TRBV9 and TRBJ2-5): DSGVTQTPKHLITATGQRVTLRCSPRSGDLSVYWYQQSLDQGLQFLIQYYNGEERAKGNILERFSAQQFPDLHSELNLSSLELGDSALYFCASSVAGTLQETQYFGPGTRLLVL.

This clone has just a few counts. V and J are TRBV19 and TRBJ1-1; TRBD1 matches at 8 bases. The CDR3 is 15 residues long. Per germline, CDR1 LNHDA and CDR2 SQIVND (reference sequence). J gave up 7 bases and V 2 bases, and 9 bases lay outside the gene matches. This chain's CDR3 is CASSIPGTGNVEAFF. The CDR3 region has the DNA TGTGCCAGTAGTATACCCGGGACAGGCAACGTTGAAGCTTTCTTT.

This clone was seen only a few times. This sequence joins TRBV4-1 and TRBJ2-2; D unclear. The CDR3 is 14 residues long. The germline V gene has CDR1 MGHRA and CDR2 YSYEKL. Trimming left V 3 bases short and J 6 bases short, with 11 bases between. The CDR3 protein is CASSQEFGSGELFF. The DNA for the CDR3 is TGCGCCAGCAGCCAGGAGTTTGGTTCCGGGGAGCTGTTTTTT.

The table lists this clone with a few counts. Sequence at one end of the junction differs from germline and may be a read error. This chain links TRBV5-4 with TRBJ2-7; the match to TRBD1 covers 7 bases. The CDR3 is 13 amino acids. CDR1 is SGHNT and CDR2 is YYREEE in the germline V gene (reference sequence). The CDR3 region is CASSLANSGQLGF. In nucleotides, the CDR3 is TGTGCCAGCAGCTTGGCCAATTCGGGACAGCTAGGCTTC.

This clone came up a few times. The gene calls are TRBV28 and TRBJ2-2; 14 bases match TRBD2. Germline V CDR1 and CDR2: MDHEN, SYDVKM. With 10 bases clipped from V and 5 bases from J, the junction kept 3 bases outside the gene matches. CDR3 length: 14 residues. CDR3 loop: CATGTSGSTGELFF. The CDR3 DNA is TGTGCCACCGGGACTAGCGGGAGTACCGGGGAGCTGTTTTTT.

The chain joins TRBV5-4 to TRBJ2-1, with 9 bases matching TRBD2. CDR3 length: 16 residues. Losses at the gene ends were 3 bases for V and 10 bases for J; bases not matched to a gene: 14. Germline loops: CDR1 SGHNT, CDR2 YYREEE (reference sequence). The CDR3 region has the DNA TGTGCCAGCAGCTCCCCCAGCGGGGGGAAGGACAGAGAGCAGTTCTTC. This codes for CASSSPSGGKDREQFF. The full variable domain, its missing parts supplied by reference TRBV5-4 and TRBJ2-1, is ETGVTQSPTHLIKTRGQQVTLRCSSQSGHNTVSWYQQALGQGPQFIFQYYREEENGRGNFPPRFSGLQFPNYSSELNVNALELDDSALYLCASSSPSGGKDREQFFGPGTRLTVL.

The chain couples TRBV28 to TRBJ1-1; D perhaps matches TRBD1 (6 bases). The germline CDR1 and CDR2 sequences are MDHEN and SYDVKM. V was pared by 3 bases and J by 5 bases, with 16 bases between. The CDR3 has 15 residues. The chain's CDR3 is CASSLGAGRGTEAFF. In DNA, the CDR3 is TGTGCCAGCAGTTTGGGGGCAGGGAGGGGAACTGAAGCTTTCTTT.

This clone was seen only a few times. The J gene is TRBJ2-7, the V gene TRBV2; D is possibly TRBD1 (5 bases). Germline V lookup: CDR1 SNHLY, CDR2 FYNNEI. The CDR3 is 11 residues long. V was pared by 11 bases and J by 9 bases, with 17 bases between. The CDR3 loop reads CALKQGIRQYF. The CDR3 region has the DNA TGTGCCCTGAAGCAGGGCATCCGGCAGTACTTC.

In this sample, this clone turned up a few times. This sequence joins TRBV9 and TRBJ2-1; 7 bases line up with TRBD2. The CDR3 sequence is 14 residues long. The germline V gene encodes CDR1 SGDLS and CDR2 YYNGEE. J was trimmed by 8 bases and V by 7 bases; bases with no gene match: 12. The CDR3 DNA follows: TGTGCCAGCGGGGAAGGACTAGTATCCTATGAGCAGTTCTTC. Translating it yields CASGEGLVSYEQFF.